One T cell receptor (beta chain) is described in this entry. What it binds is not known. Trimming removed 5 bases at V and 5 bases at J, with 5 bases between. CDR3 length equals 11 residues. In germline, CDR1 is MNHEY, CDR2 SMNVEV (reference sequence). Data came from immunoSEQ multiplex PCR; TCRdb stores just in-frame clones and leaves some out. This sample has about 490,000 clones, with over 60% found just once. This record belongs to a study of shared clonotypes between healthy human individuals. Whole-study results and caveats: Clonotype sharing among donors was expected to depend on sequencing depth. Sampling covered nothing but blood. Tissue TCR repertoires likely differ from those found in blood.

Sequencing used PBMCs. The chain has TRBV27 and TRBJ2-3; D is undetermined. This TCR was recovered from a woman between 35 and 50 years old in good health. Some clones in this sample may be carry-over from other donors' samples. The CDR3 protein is CASSMGDTQYF. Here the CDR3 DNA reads TGTGCCAGCAGTATGGGAGATACGCAGTATTTT.